This T cell receptor beta chain originates from a study of CD4 T cells in relation to SARS-CoV-2 and coronaviruses. Background on the study: Controls used an HIV-1 Nef peptide pool or no peptide.

Unexposed donor CD4+ T cells date from 2011-2018, before the COVID-19 pandemic. The cells were cultured for about ten days before CD4+ T cells were isolated. Testing used SARS-CoV-2 S/N and four cold-coronavirus spikes on unexposed-donor CD4+ T cells, cells permitting. On days 3 and 7, cultures got half fresh IL-2 medium. This clone occurred a few times. Its specificity is not known. The CDR3 covers 15 residues. Per the germline V gene, CDR1 is SGHAT and CDR2 is FQNNGV. V gave up 4 bases and J gave up 4 bases; unmatched junction bases: 6. Repertoires were generated with immunoSEQ multiplex PCR, while TCRdb's copy carries only in-frame clones and drops some. The table includes roughly 20,000 clones, around 76% detected once. General study findings and limits: Compared with monoreactive clones, crossreactive clones showed significantly weaker SARS-CoV-2 expansion.

Sequencing was carried out using CD4+ T cells from PBMCs, cultured in vitro. This clonotype was sampled from a human donor in good health. The V and J genes are TRBV11-2 and TRBJ2-3, with TRBD1 identical over 9 bases. CDR3 sequence: CASSSGQGGADTQYF. CDR3 sequence (DNA): TGTGCCAGCAGCTCGGGACAGGGAGGTGCAGATACGCAGTATTTT.